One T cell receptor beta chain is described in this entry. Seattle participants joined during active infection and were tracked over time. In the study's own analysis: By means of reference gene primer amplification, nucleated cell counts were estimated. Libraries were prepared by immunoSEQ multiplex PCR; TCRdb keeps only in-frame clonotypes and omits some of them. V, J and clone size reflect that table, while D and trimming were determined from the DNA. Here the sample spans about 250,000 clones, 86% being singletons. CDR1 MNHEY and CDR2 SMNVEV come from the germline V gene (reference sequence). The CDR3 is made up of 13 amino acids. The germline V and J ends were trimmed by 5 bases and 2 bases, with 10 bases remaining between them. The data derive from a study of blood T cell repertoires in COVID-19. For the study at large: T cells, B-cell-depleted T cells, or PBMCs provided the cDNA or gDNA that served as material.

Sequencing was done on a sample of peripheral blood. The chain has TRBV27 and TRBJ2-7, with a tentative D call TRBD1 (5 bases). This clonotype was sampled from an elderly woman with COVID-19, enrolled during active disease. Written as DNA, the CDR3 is TGTGCCAGCAGTGCAGGGAACGCCTACGAGCAGTACTTC. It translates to CASSAGNAYEQYF.